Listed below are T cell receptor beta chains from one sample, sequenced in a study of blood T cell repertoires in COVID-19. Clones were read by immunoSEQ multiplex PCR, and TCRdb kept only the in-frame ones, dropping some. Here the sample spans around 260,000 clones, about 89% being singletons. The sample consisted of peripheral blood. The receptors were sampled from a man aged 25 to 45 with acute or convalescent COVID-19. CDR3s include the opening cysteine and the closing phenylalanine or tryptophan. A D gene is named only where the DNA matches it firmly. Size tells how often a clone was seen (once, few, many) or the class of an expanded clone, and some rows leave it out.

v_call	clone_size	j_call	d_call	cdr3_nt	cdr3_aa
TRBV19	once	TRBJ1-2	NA	TGTGCCAGTAGCTCATCCGCGGGCAGGCCCTCCGATGGCTACACCTTC	CASSSSAGRPSDGYTF
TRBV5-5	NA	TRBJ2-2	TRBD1	TGTGCCAGCAGCGACCCCCGACAGGGGGTGAACACCGGGGAGCTGTTTTTT	CASSDPRQGVNTGELFF
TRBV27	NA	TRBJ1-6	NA	TGTGCCAGCAGCCGTTCCGGGTTCGATAATTCACCCCTCCACTTT	CASSRSGFDNSPLHF
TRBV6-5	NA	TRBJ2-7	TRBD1	TGTGCCAGCAGTTTAGGACAGGGCAGCTCCTACGAGCAGTACTTC	CASSLGQGSSYEQYF
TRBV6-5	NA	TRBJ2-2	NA	TGTGCCAGCAGTTATCCAGGCACCGGGGAGCTGTTTTTT	CASSYPGTGELFF
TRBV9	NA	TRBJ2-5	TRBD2	TGTGCCAGCAGTGATACGCGGGGGTCAGAGACCCAGTACTTC	CASSDTRGSETQYF
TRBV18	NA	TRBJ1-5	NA	TGTGCCAGCTCAACCCAGGGATTTGGCAATCAGCCCCAGCATTTT	CASSTQGFGNQPQHF
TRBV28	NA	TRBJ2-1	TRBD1	TGTGCCAGCAGCTCGTCCCGGGACAGAACCAATGAGCAGTTCTTC	CASSSSRDRTNEQFF
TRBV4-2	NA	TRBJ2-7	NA	TGTGCCAGCAGCTACCGACAATTCCTACGAGAACAGTACTTC	CASSYRQFLREQYF
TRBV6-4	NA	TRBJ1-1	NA	TGTGCCAGCAGTGGCAGGACTCATGGGAACACTGAAGCTTTCTTT	CASSGRTHGNTEAFF
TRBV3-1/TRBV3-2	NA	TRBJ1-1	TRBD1	TGTGCCAGCAGCCACGGGACAGTTGAAGCTTTCTTT	CASSHGTVEAFF
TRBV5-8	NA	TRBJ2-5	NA	TGTGCCAGCAGCTGGAGGAAGGGCCCCCGCGGGGAGACCCAGTACTTC	CASSWRKGPRGETQYF
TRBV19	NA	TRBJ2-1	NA	TGTGCCAGTACATTAGCGAGTGAAAGCTCCTACAATGAGCAGTTCTTC	CASTLASESSYNEQFF
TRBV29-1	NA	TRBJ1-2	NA	TGCAGCGCTCGACAGCTTTACGGCTACACCTTC	CSARQLYGYTF
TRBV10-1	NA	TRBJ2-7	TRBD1	TGCGCCAGCAGTGCAACCCGGGACAGCGGCGAGCAGTACTTC	CASSATRDSGEQYF
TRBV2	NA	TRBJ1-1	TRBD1	TGTGCCAGCAGCCCAATCGGACAGGGGGCTCTGAGTTACACTGAAGCTTTCTTT	CASSPIGQGALSYTEAFF
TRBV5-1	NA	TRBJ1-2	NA	TGCGCCAGCGGCCGTCCCGGGGTTGGGCGGTTAGCCTATGGCTACACCTTC	CASGRPGVGRLAYGYTF